This entry features one TCR beta chain sequence. Its antigen is as yet unknown. Germline V CDR1 and CDR2: LNHDA, SQIVND (reference sequence). V was clipped by 0 bases and J by 5 bases; unmatched bases: 4. CDR3 length: 16 amino acids. The data are from a study of OX40 agonist ivuxolimab in advanced cancers. Overall study: The patients received agonistic anti-OX40 (CD134) antibody ivuxolimab.

Some clones are missing from TCRdb's copy, which holds only in-frame ones; the method was immunoSEQ multiplex PCR. The sample lists roughly 80,000 clones; approximately 89% were seen once. Whole-study results and caveats: There were also nonresponders showing low normalized T-cell clonal expansion. In general, CD8+ T cells held more expanded clones than CD4+ did, on average.

The chain links TRBV19 to TRBJ2-2, with 9 bases that match TRBD1. The origin of this receptor is an adult with an advanced solid tumor such as melanoma, head and neck, liver or kidney cancer. The sequencing here drew on CD4+ or CD8+ T cells sorted from blood, taken in a trial of the OX40 agonist ivuxolimab. The CDR3 reads CASSIEPGTGTGELFF. The CDR3 nucleotides are TGTGCCAGTAGTATAGAGCCGGGGACAGGGACCGGGGAGCTGTTTTTT.